This T cell receptor (beta chain) was identified during a study of T cell changes during pregnancy in multiple sclerosis. The data were produced by immunoSEQ multiplex PCR, yet TCRdb's version contains in-frame clones alone and is incomplete. The table lists approximately 28,000 clones, 90% to 95% of them singletons. This clonotype was sampled from a female donor with multiple sclerosis, enrolled in a pregnancy study. This specimen consisted of CD8+ T cells from peripheral blood mononuclear cells, obtained before pregnancy.

The CDR3 spells CASRAENYNEQFF. CDR3 bases: TGCGCCAGCAGGGCGGAGAATTACAATGAGCAGTTCTTC. The rearrangement uses TRBV5-1 and TRBJ2-1; the D is unclear. Germline V CDR1 and CDR2: SGHRS, YFSETQ. The ends were cut back, 5 bases at V and 4 bases at J, with 10 bases in the middle. This CDR3 has 13 amino acids.